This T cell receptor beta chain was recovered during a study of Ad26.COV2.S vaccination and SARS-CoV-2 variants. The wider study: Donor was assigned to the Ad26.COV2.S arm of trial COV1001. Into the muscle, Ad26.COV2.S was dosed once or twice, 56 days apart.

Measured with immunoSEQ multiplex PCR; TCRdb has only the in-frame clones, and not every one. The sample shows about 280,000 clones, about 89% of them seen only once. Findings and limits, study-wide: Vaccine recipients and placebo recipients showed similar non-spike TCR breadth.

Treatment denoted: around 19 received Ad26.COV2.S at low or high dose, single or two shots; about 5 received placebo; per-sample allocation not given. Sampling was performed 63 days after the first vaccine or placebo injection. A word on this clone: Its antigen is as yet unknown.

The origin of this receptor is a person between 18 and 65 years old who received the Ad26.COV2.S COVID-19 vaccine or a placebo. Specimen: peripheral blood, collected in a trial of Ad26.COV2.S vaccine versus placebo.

In DNA, the CDR3 is TGCAGCGTTGGGACAGGGGGCGTCGACTATGGCTACACCTTC. Translating it yields CSVGTGGVDYGYTF. This sequence joins TRBV29-1 and TRBJ1-2; 11 bases map to TRBD1. V dropped 4 bases and J dropped 3; count of bases not matched to a gene: 4. The germline V gene has CDR1 SQVTM and CDR2 ANQGSEA. The CDR3 has 14 residues.